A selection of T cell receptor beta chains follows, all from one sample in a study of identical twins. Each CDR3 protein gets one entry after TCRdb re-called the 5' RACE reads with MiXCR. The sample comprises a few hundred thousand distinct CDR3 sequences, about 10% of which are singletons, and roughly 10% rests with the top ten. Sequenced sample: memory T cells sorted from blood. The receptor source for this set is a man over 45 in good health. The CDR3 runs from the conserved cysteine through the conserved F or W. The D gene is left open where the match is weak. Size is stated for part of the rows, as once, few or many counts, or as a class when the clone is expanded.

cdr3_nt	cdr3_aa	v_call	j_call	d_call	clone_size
TGCAGTGCGGAGGGCGTAGCGGGAGAAAACAATGAGCAGTTCTTC	CSAEGVAGENNEQFF	TRBV20-1	TRBJ2-1	TRBD2	few
TGCGCCAGCAGCCAAGGATTAGCGAGGGGCCCAAGGGGGGAGACCCAGTACTTC	CASSQGLARGPRGETQYF	TRBV4-1	TRBJ2-5	.	few
TGTGCCAGCAGCCACGGACTAGCGAGAATCAATGAGCAGTTCTTC	CASSHGLARINEQFF	TRBV4-2	TRBJ2-1	TRBD2	.
TGTGCCAGCAGCGCAGGGGGGGGCGCCTACAATGAGCAGTTCTTC	CASSAGGGAYNEQFF	TRBV2	TRBJ2-1	.	few
TGCGCCAGCAGCCAAGAGGTTGGCAGGGGCTATGGCTACACCTTC	CASSQEVGRGYGYTF	TRBV4-3	TRBJ1-2	.	.
TGCAGCGTTGGAGGACAGGGGTGGAACGAGCAGTACTTC	CSVGGQGWNEQYF	TRBV29-1	TRBJ2-7	TRBD1	.
TGCGCCAGCAGCTTAGCGGTACCCACAGATACGCAGTATTTT	CASSLAVPTDTQYF	TRBV5-1	TRBJ2-3	.	many
TGTGCCAGCAGCTTAGTGGACGGGAGCAATCAGCCCCAGCATTTT	CASSLVDGSNQPQHF	TRBV7-2	TRBJ1-5	.	many
TGTGCCAGCAGTTACCCTAGAAGGGGGTCCAGTAATGAGCAGTTCTTC	CASSYPRRGSSNEQFF	TRBV6-5	TRBJ2-1	.	few
TGTGCCATCAGCGGTCAGGGGGGTGGAGAGACCCAGTACTTC	CAISGQGGGETQYF	TRBV10-3	TRBJ2-5	.	many
TGTGCCAGCAGCCCCGCGTTGCGTTACACAGATACGCAGTATTTT	CASSPALRYTDTQYF	TRBV9	TRBJ2-3	.	.
TGCAGCGTCACCCTAGGACAGGGGGCAAACACCATATATTTT	CSVTLGQGANTIYF	TRBV29-1	TRBJ1-3	TRBD1	few
TGTGCCAGCAGGCCCGGGACAGGGGGCTTGGGCTACACCTTC	CASRPGTGGLGYTF	TRBV7-9	TRBJ1-2	TRBD1	few
TGCGCCAGCAGCACCGGGACTAGCGGGGGGGCGGATACGCAGTATTTT	CASSTGTSGGADTQYF	TRBV5-1	TRBJ2-3	TRBD2	many
TGTGCCACGAGACAGGGACTCACCGGGGAGCTGTTTTTT	CATRQGLTGELFF	TRBV10-3	TRBJ2-2	.	many
TGCAGCGTTGAAGATGTAGTAGCGGACTCCTACGAGCAGTACTTC	CSVEDVVADSYEQYF	TRBV29-1	TRBJ2-7	.	many
TGTGCCAGCAGCTTGTACGGCTCTGGAAACACCATATATTTT	CASSLYGSGNTIYF	TRBV5-6	TRBJ1-3	.	many